A selection of T cell receptor beta chains follows, all from one sample in a study of beta chain features in type 1 diabetes. The data were produced by immunoSEQ multiplex PCR, yet TCRdb's version contains in-frame clones alone and is incomplete. This table holds 250,000 to 350,000 clones, 13% to 15% found once. The sequencing input was naive CD4+ T cells from blood. The source of these receptors is a man aged 30 to 45 with type 1 diabetes. CDR3s include the opening cysteine and the closing phenylalanine or tryptophan. A D gene is named only where the DNA matches it firmly. Size is stated for part of the rows, as once, few or many counts, or as a class when the clone is expanded.

D: TRBD2
length: 16
size: NA
J: TRBJ2-3
V: TRBV7-2
CDR3: CASSSRGLAGGHTQYF
DNA: TGTGCCAGCAGCTCTCGTGGACTAGCGGGAGGGCATACGCAGTATTTT

D: NA
length: 13
size: once
J: TRBJ2-3
V: TRBV18
CDR3: CASSPGGTDTQYF
DNA: TGTGCCAGCTCGCCGGGGGGCACAGATACGCAGTATTTT

D: NA
length: 15
size: few
J: TRBJ1-1
V: TRBV6-6
CDR3: CASRYSLQPNTEAFF
DNA: TGTGCCAGCAGGTACAGCTTACAGCCGAACACTGAAGCTTTCTTT

D: NA
length: 15
size: NA
J: TRBJ2-6
V: TRBV19
CDR3: CASSGWSSGANVLTF
DNA: TGTGCCAGTAGTGGGTGGAGCTCTGGGGCCAACGTCCTGACTTTC

D: TRBD2
length: 15
size: NA
J: TRBJ2-1
V: TRBV28
CDR3: CASRGVAGGLNEQFF
DNA: TGTGCCAGCAGGGGAGTTGCGGGAGGGTTAAATGAGCAGTTCTTC

D: TRBD1
length: 14
size: NA
J: TRBJ2-5
V: TRBV10-3
CDR3: CAISARTGDETQYF
DNA: TGTGCCATCAGTGCCCGGACAGGGGATGAGACCCAGTACTTC

D: TRBD2
length: 13
size: NA
J: TRBJ2-1
V: TRBV2
CDR3: CASRLTGGNEQFF
DNA: TGTGCCAGCAGACTTACGGGGGGGAATGAGCAGTTCTTC

D: NA
length: 15
size: few
J: TRBJ2-2
V: TRBV30
CDR3: CAWSVPAGRFGELFF
DNA: TGTGCCTGGAGTGTACCTGCAGGGCGGTTCGGGGAGCTGTTTTTT

D: TRBD1
length: 17
size: few
J: TRBJ1-5
V: TRBV28
CDR3: CASSGGTGERGNQPQHF
DNA: TGTGCCAGCAGTGGTGGGACAGGCGAGAGAGGGAATCAGCCCCAGCATTTT

D: NA
length: 14
size: NA
J: TRBJ2-3
V: TRBV7-6
CDR3: CASSPRVITDTQYF
DNA: TGTGCCAGCAGCCCACGCGTAATCACAGATACGCAGTATTTT

D: NA
length: 17
size: NA
J: TRBJ2-1
V: TRBV30
CDR3: CAWSVDRSGSSYNEQFF
DNA: TGTGCCTGGAGTGTAGACCGCTCCGGGAGCTCCTACAATGAGCAGTTCTTC

D: NA
length: 15
size: few
J: TRBJ1-1
V: TRBV5-4
CDR3: CASSLVAGLVSEAFF
DNA: TGTGCCAGCAGCTTGGTGGCAGGGCTTGTGTCTGAAGCTTTCTTT

D: NA
length: 11
size: few
J: TRBJ1-2
V: TRBV5-6
CDR3: CASSSNKIYTF
DNA: TGTGCCAGCAGCTCAAACAAGATCTACACCTTC

D: NA
length: 15
size: few
J: TRBJ2-5
V: TRBV5-1
CDR3: CASSRSGQPPETQYF
DNA: TGCGCCAGCAGCCGGTCCGGACAACCGCCCGAGACCCAGTACTTC

D: TRBD1
length: 14
size: NA
J: TRBJ2-5
V: TRBV6-6
CDR3: CASRSGQGAETQYF
DNA: TGTGCCAGCAGAAGCGGACAGGGTGCAGAGACCCAGTACTTC

D: NA
length: 10
size: NA
J: TRBJ2-7
V: TRBV20-1
CDR3: CSAGSYEQYF
DNA: TGCAGTGCTGGTAGCTACGAGCAGTACTTC

D: NA
length: 10
size: NA
J: TRBJ2-7
V: TRBV20-1
CDR3: CSARSYEQYF
DNA: TGCAGTGCTAGGAGCTACGAGCAGTACTTC

D: NA
length: 13
size: few
J: TRBJ1-2
V: TRBV2
CDR3: CASRDDSLYGYTF
DNA: TGTGCCAGCAGGGACGACAGTCTGTATGGCTACACCTTC